The source of this T cell receptor (beta chain) is a study of cytomegalovirus exposure and HLA in healthy donors. The V end lost 4 bases, the J end lost 0 bases, and 13 bases lay between the germline ends. Germline V CDR1 and CDR2: SGHTA, FQGNSA. This CDR3 region has 16 residues. Study outcomes and limitations: One later analysis, an examination of the 100 to 150 validation repertoires, found that first-cohort TCR clusters tended to co-occur in them.

In the case of this clone: The target antigen is unknown.

The repertoire was sequenced with immunoSEQ multiplex PCR; TCRdb's copy has only in-frame clones and lacks some. The sample records roughly 200,000 clones, roughly nine tenths being singletons. This sequence originates from a man in his thirties or forties in good health and CMV-seropositive. The sample consisted of PBMCs. The chain employs TRBV7-2 and TRBJ2-1; D unresolved. The CDR3 nucleotides are TGTGCCAGCAGCTCCCGGACGGGTTACTCCTACAATGAGCAGTTCTTC. This gives the protein CASSSRTGYSYNEQFF.